One and the same sample provided the 8 T cell receptor beta chains below, sequenced in a study of T cell changes during pregnancy in multiple sclerosis. TCRdb keeps only in-frame clones here, not all; method: immunoSEQ multiplex PCR. The sample includes about 46,000 clones, over 90% of them seen just once. The starting material was peripheral blood, obtained in the third trimester of pregnancy. Receptors originate from a female donor with multiple sclerosis, enrolled in a pregnancy study.

This chain links TRBV5-1 with TRBJ2-6, with a tentative D call TRBD2 (6 bases). This CDR3 contains 15 residues. Germline CDR1 reads SGHRS; CDR2 reads YFSETQ. Trimming took off 4 bases at V and 0 bases at J, with 8 bases between the two ends. The chain's CDR3 is CASSLGSSGANVLTF. For the CDR3, the DNA is TGCGCCAGCAGCCTCGGGAGCTCTGGGGCCAACGTCCTGACTTTC. Supplemented by reference TRBV5-1 and TRBJ2-6, the full variable domain reads KAGVTQTPRYLIKTRGQQVTLSCSPISGHRSVSWYQQTPGQGLQFLFEYFSETQRNKGNFPGRFSGRQFSNSRSEMNVSTLELGDSALYLCASSLGSSGANVLTFGAGSRLTVL.

This clone was seen once. The chain links TRBV7-9 to TRBJ1-5; D may be TRBD1 (5 bases). CDR3 length: 14 amino acids. V lost 8 bases, J lost 3 bases, and 14 bases lay in between. Per the germline V gene, CDR1 is SEHNR and CDR2 is FQNEAQ (reference sequence). The CDR3 spells CASSRGEINQPQHF. DNA for the CDR3: TGTGCCAGCTCGCGGGGGGAGATCAATCAGCCCCAGCATTTT.

The J gene is TRBJ2-7, the V gene TRBV10-3; TRBD2 might be the D (5 bases). The V and J ends lost 2 bases and 3 bases respectively, with 11 bases between them. The CDR3 sequence is 14 residues long. Germline lookup yields CDR1 ENHRY and CDR2 SYGVKD. CDR3 protein: CAISEAGLNYEQYF. The CDR3 nucleotides read TGTGCCATCAGTGAGGCCGGACTCAACTACGAGCAGTACTTC.

This chain connects TRBV4-3 to TRBJ1-2; TRBD1 matches at 7 bases. There are 18 residues in the CDR3. Germline V gene lookup returns CDR1 LGHNA and CDR2 YSLEER. V was clipped by 4 bases and J by 3 bases; unmatched bases: 17. CDR3 sequence (DNA): TGCGCCAGCAGCCCTCAGGGGGGAAAGACAGGGATGGACTATGGCTACACCTTC. Translation: CASSPQGGKTGMDYGYTF.

The chain couples TRBV7-9 to TRBJ2-7; D may be TRBD1 (5 bases). V dropped 6 bases and J dropped 5 bases, with 14 bases sitting between them. The CDR3 runs to 13 residues. Per germline, CDR1 SEHNR and CDR2 FQNEAQ (reference sequence). The CDR3 reads CASRDTLQHEQYF. As DNA, the CDR3 is TGTGCCAGCAGGGACACCCTACAACACGAGCAGTACTTC. The entire variable domain, with the rest obtained from reference TRBV7-9 and TRBJ2-7, is as follows: DTGVSQNPRHKITKRGQNVTFRCDPISEHNRLYWYRQTLGQGPEFLTYFQNEAQLEKSRLLSDRFSAERPKGSFSTLEIQRTEQGDSAMYLCASRDTLQHEQYFGPGTRLTVT.

V and J are TRBV30 and TRBJ2-5; D is perhaps TRBD2 (5 bases). The germline V gene has CDR1 GTSNPN and CDR2 SVGIG (reference sequence). The CDR3 contains 15 residues. V lost 0 bases to trimming and J lost 2 bases, with 13 bases between them. The CDR3 nucleotides read TGTGCCTGGAGTGTACCTGGACTCCCGCAAGAGACCCAGTACTTC. Translated, it gives CAWSVPGLPQETQYF.

The gene calls are TRBV7-9 and TRBJ2-7; weak D call: TRBD1 (6 bases). This CDR3 comprises 19 residues. V dropped 0 bases and J dropped 2 bases, with 23 bases sitting between them. The germline CDR1 and CDR2 sequences are SEHNR and FQNEAQ (reference sequence). The CDR3 sequence is CASSLAQGVTGQTPYEQYF. In DNA, the CDR3 is TGTGCCAGCAGCTTAGCGCAAGGGGTTACGGGACAAACACCCTACGAGCAGTACTTC.

This clone has only one observation. The V call is TRBV19, the J call TRBJ1-1, with a possible D match to TRBD1 (5 bases). Germline lookup yields CDR1 LNHDA and CDR2 SQIVND (reference sequence). The CDR3 loop spans 13 amino acids. V lost 3 bases, J lost 4 bases, and 9 bases lay in between. CDR3 nucleotide sequence: TGTGCCAGTAGTATTCGTGGGGCCACTGAAGCTTTCTTT. It specifies CASSIRGATEAFF.